Reported below is one T cell receptor (beta chain). Its antigen is still unknown. V was shortened by 6 bases and J by 0 bases, with 23 bases between the two germline ends. CDR3 size: 19 residues. Germline V gene lookup returns CDR1 SGHTA and CDR2 FQGTGA. These data belong to a study of vaccination effects on CD4 cells after COVID-19. Repertoires were generated with immunoSEQ multiplex PCR, while TCRdb's copy carries only in-frame clones and drops some. The sample shows approximately 70,000 clones, 73% of them seen only once. Scientists isolated CD4+ T cells after a roughly 10-day culture period ended. BNT162b2 vaccine or mRNA-1273 vaccine was given to participants in two doses. General study points: Marked clonal contraction was seen late after vaccination (in both infection- and vaccine-induced clones). Cross-reactivity toward common cold coronaviruses was confined to only 1 of 255 vaccine-induced clones in healthy vaccinees.

This clonotype was sampled from a human donor who received a COVID-19 vaccine. Sequenced material: CD4+ T cells from PBMCs cultured without peptide, taken after COVID-19 vaccination. V usage is TRBV7-3 and J usage is TRBJ1-4; D ambiguous. CDR3 sequence: CASSSLRVDVPATNEKLFF. The CDR3 nucleotides read TGTGCCAGCAGTTCCCTCCGCGTGGATGTCCCTGCAACTAATGAAAAACTGTTTTTT.